Below, 28 T cell receptor beta chains from the same sample are listed, as sequenced in a study of T cell changes during pregnancy in multiple sclerosis. Assay used: immunoSEQ multiplex PCR; TCRdb lists only in-frame clones, some missing. The sample lists 130,000 or so clones, 95% to 98% seen once, with roughly 0.45% in the top ten. The sample in question was peripheral blood, obtained after pregnancy. These receptors were collected from a female donor with multiple sclerosis, enrolled in a pregnancy study.

The chain links TRBV5-8 to TRBJ2-5; TRBD1 agrees at 8 bases. Germline CDR1 SGHTS, CDR2 YDEGEE. This CDR3 is built from 13 residues. J gave up 5 bases and V 5 bases, and 5 bases lay outside the gene matches. The CDR3 DNA reads TGTGCCAGCAGGCCCGGGACAGGCGAGACCCAGTACTTC. It specifies CASRPGTGETQYF.

This clone was seen a single time. This chain uses TRBV5-4 with TRBJ2-7; tentatively, D is TRBD2 (5 bases). Germline lookup yields CDR1 SGHNT and CDR2 YYREEE (reference sequence). The germline V and J ends were trimmed by 1 base and 3 bases, with 14 bases remaining between them. The CDR3 runs 15 residues. In DNA, the CDR3 is TGTGCCAGCAGCTTGTCGGGCGGGCTCAACTACGAGCAGTACTTC. As protein: CASSLSGGLNYEQYF.

The J gene is TRBJ2-7, the V gene TRBV5-1; 15 bases agree with TRBD2. The CDR3 extends over 16 amino acids. Germline lookup yields CDR1 SGHRS and CDR2 YFSETQ. V lost 3 bases, J lost 3 bases, and 4 bases stayed unmatched. CDR3 residues: CASSWGLAGGGYEQYF. The CDR3 coding sequence is TGCGCCAGCAGCTGGGGACTAGCGGGAGGTGGCTACGAGCAGTACTTC.

V usage is TRBV6-5 and J usage is TRBJ2-7, with D tentatively TRBD1 (6 bases). V lost 6 bases and J lost 6, with 15 bases in between. In germline, CDR1 is MNHEY, CDR2 SVGAGI. This CDR3 comprises 13 residues. The CDR3 nucleotides read TGTGCCAGCAGCCCACCCCAGGGGTTCGAGCAGTACTTC. This codes for CASSPPQGFEQYF.

This chain uses TRBV7-2 with TRBJ1-5; unclear D gene. CDR3 length equals 16 residues. V was cut by 4 bases and J by 0 bases, with 13 bases left in between. Germline V gene data show CDR1 as SGHTA and CDR2 as FQGNSA. CDR3 sequence: CASSSQAGHSNQPQHF. The CDR3 region has the DNA TGTGCCAGCAGCTCTCAGGCTGGGCATAGCAATCAGCCCCAGCATTTT.

The J gene is TRBJ2-1, the V gene TRBV6-9; possibly TRBD2 for D (7 bases). V lost 6 bases, J lost 6 bases, and 15 bases lay in between. Germline loops: CDR1 MNHGY, CDR2 SVAAGI. The CDR3 covers 14 residues. The CDR3 coding sequence is TGTGCCAGCAGCTTCCGGGGGGCCGGCAATGAGCAGTTCTTC. Its translation is CASSFRGAGNEQFF.

V and J are TRBV11-2 and TRBJ2-4, with 9 bases identical to TRBD1. The V gene end was trimmed by 5 bases and the J gene end by 0 bases; junction bases not matched to a gene: 8. The CDR3 runs 17 residues. Germline CDR1 is SGHAT and CDR2 is FQNNGV. The CDR3 DNA reads as TGTGCCAGCAGCCGCGGACAGGGGTTGAGAGCCAAAAACATTCAGTACTTC. Protein product: CASSRGQGLRAKNIQYF. Full variable domain (remainder filled in from reference TRBV11-2 and TRBJ2-4): EAGVAQSPRYKIIEKRQSVAFWCNPISGHATLYWYQQILGQGPKLLIQFQNNGVVDDSQLPKDRFSAERLKGVDSTLKIQPAKLEDSAVYLCASSRGQGLRAKNIQYFGAGTRLSVL.

The chain joins TRBV28 to TRBJ2-5; a weak D match, TRBD2 (8 bases). Trimming shortened V by 3 bases and J by 2 bases, and 19 bases separated the two germline ends. This CDR3 spans 17 amino acids. Germline V gene data show CDR1 as MDHEN and CDR2 as SYDVKM. CDR3 bases: TGTGCCAGCAGTTTCCCCTTAGGGGGCGGGAGGCAAGAGACCCAGTACTTC. Translated: CASSFPLGGGRQETQYF. Complete variable domain (other parts from reference TRBV28 and TRBJ2-5): DVKVTQSSRYLVKRTGEKVFLECVQDMDHENMFWYRQDPGLGLRLIYFSYDVKMKEKGDIPEGYSVSREKKERFSLILESASTNQTSMYLCASSFPLGGGRQETQYFGPGTRLLVL.

J is TRBJ2-1 and V is TRBV5-4; 10 bases map to TRBD2. The V gene end was trimmed by 2 bases and the J gene end by 7 bases; junction bases not matched to a gene: 6. Germline CDR1 reads SGHNT; CDR2 reads YYREEE (reference sequence). The CDR3 sequence is 15 residues long. The CDR3 sequence is CASSLSGRARNEQFF. The CDR3 DNA sequence: TGTGCCAGCAGCTTAAGCGGGAGGGCCCGTAATGAGCAGTTCTTC.

There are a few counts of this clone. V is TRBV11-1 and J is TRBJ1-1, with D perhaps TRBD1 (5 bases). Germline loops: CDR1 SGHAT, CDR2 FQDESV (reference sequence). Trimming pared 5 bases from V and 5 bases from J, leaving 24 bases between. The CDR3 contains 17 residues. This CDR3 is CASSPDRRRRRETEAFF. The CDR3 coding sequence is TGTGCCAGCAGCCCCGACAGAAGGCGACGTCGGGAGACTGAAGCTTTCTTT.

The J gene is TRBJ1-3, the V gene TRBV4-1, with unresolved D. The germline CDR1 and CDR2 sequences are MGHRA and YSYEKL. The CDR3 has 16 amino acids. V shed 2 bases and J shed 0 bases, with 11 bases lying between them. Here the CDR3 DNA reads TGCGCCAGCAGCCAATCTCCCAGAGGCTCTGGAAACACCATATATTTT. Protein: CASSQSPRGSGNTIYF.

This chain uses TRBV5-1 with TRBJ2-2, with 10 bases aligning to TRBD1. The germline CDR1 and CDR2 sequences are SGHRS and YFSETQ. This CDR3 has 15 residues. J gave up 6 bases and V 4 bases, and 6 bases lay outside the gene matches. Here the CDR3 DNA reads TGCGCCAGCAGCCCGGGACAGGGGATTTCCGGGGAGCTGTTTTTT. Translated: CASSPGQGISGELFF.

V usage is TRBV29-1 and J usage is TRBJ2-7; 7 bases line up with TRBD1. Germline lookup yields CDR1 SQVTM and CDR2 ANQGSEA. The CDR3 loop spans 13 amino acids. V shed 4 bases, J shed 0 bases, and the junction held 3 bases outside the gene matches. The CDR3 bases are TGCAGCGTTGTGACAGGGAGCTCCTACGAGCAGTACTTC. As protein: CSVVTGSSYEQYF.

The V call is TRBV11-1, the J call TRBJ2-3, with TRBD2 matching 9 bases. After removal of 5 bases from V and 9 bases from J, the junction contained 12 bases not matched to a gene. CDR3 size: 15 residues. The germline V gene encodes CDR1 SGHAT and CDR2 FQDESV (reference sequence). The CDR3 spells CASSPQAGGIGTQYF. CDR3 DNA: TGTGCCAGCAGCCCCCAGGCGGGAGGGATTGGAACGCAGTATTTT. The full variable domain, completed using reference TRBV11-1 and TRBJ2-3, is EAEVAQSPRYKITEKSQAVAFWCDPISGHATLYWYRQILGQGPELLVQFQDESVVDDSQLPKDRFSAERLKGVDSTLKIQPAELGDSAMYLCASSPQAGGIGTQYFGPGTRLTVL.

This sequence joins TRBV30 and TRBJ2-6; 7 nucleotides match TRBD1. CDR3 size: 18 residues. Germline V gives CDR1 GTSNPN, CDR2 SVGIG (reference sequence). V dropped 0 bases and J dropped 0; count of bases not matched to a gene: 8. The CDR3 protein is CAWSVIRDSFSGANVLTF. CDR3 sequence (DNA): TGTGCCTGGAGTGTAATTCGGGACAGTTTCTCTGGGGCCAACGTCCTGACTTTC.

The chain combines TRBV4-2 with TRBJ2-3; 13 nucleotides line up with TRBD2. Germline V CDR1 and CDR2: LGHNA, YNFKEQ. CDR3 length equals 19 residues. J was trimmed by 2 bases and V by 0 bases; bases with no gene match: 8. CDR3 in amino acids: CASSQDSRTSGSATDTQYF. As DNA, the CDR3 is TGTGCCAGCAGCCAAGATTCCCGGACTAGCGGGAGTGCCACAGATACGCAGTATTTT.

CDR3 nucleotide sequence: TGCAGTACGAGGCAGGGAAACACCATATATTTT. It translates to CSTRQGNTIYF. The gene calls are TRBV20-1 and TRBJ1-3; D is uncertain. Trimming took off 8 bases at V and 4 bases at J, with 9 bases between the two ends. CDR1 is DFQATT, CDR2 SNEGSKA, per germline (reference sequence). The length of the CDR3 is 11 residues.

The chain combines TRBV20-1 with TRBJ2-5; D may be TRBD2 (5 bases). The germline CDR1 and CDR2 sequences are DFQATT and SNEGSKA (reference sequence). V dropped 1 base and J dropped 8 bases, with 8 bases sitting between them. This CDR3 has 11 amino acids. CDR3 protein: CSARGGATQYF. CDR3 DNA: TGCAGTGCTAGAGGGGGAGCTACCCAGTACTTC.

The V gene is TRBV10-3, the J gene TRBJ1-1; D perhaps matches TRBD1 (5 bases). CDR3 length: 13 amino acids. The germline gives CDR1 ENHRY, CDR2 SYGVKD. Trimming removed 4 bases from V and 6 bases from J, with 12 bases in between. CDR3: CAISVGGGSEAFF. DNA of the CDR3: TGTGCCATCAGTGTCGGCGGGGGGTCTGAAGCTTTCTTT.

This chain links TRBV5-6 with TRBJ2-3; 9 nucleotides align to TRBD1. The germline CDR1 and CDR2 sequences are SGHDT and YYEEEE. This CDR3 has 14 residues. With V trimmed by 4 bases and J by 4 bases, 4 bases remained unmatched. The CDR3 coding sequence is TGTGCCAGCAGCGGGACAGGGTGGGCAGATACGCAGTATTTT. Translated, it gives CASSGTGWADTQYF. The full variable domain, with the rest looked up from reference TRBV5-6 and TRBJ2-3, is DAGVTQSPTHLIKTRGQQVTLRCSPKSGHDTVSWYQQALGQGPQFIFQYYEEEERQRGNFPDRFSGHQFPNYSSELNVNALLLGDSALYLCASSGTGWADTQYFGPGTRLTVL.

The chain is built from TRBV6-1 and TRBJ2-5, with a possible D match to TRBD1 (6 bases). The J call is uncertain, as TRBJ2-7 better fits the DNA end. The germline V gene encodes CDR1 MNHNS and CDR2 SASEGT. The CDR3 extends over 14 amino acids. The DNA for the CDR3 is TGTGCCAGCAGTTTTATCGACAGGATCTACGAGCAGTACTTC. It encodes CASSFIDRIYEQYF.

The chain recombines TRBV6-1 with TRBJ1-1, with D uncertain. The germline V gene encodes CDR1 MNHNS and CDR2 SASEGT. V lost 5 bases and J 5 bases, leaving 6 bases between the germline ends. This CDR3 has 11 residues. The CDR3 loop is CASSPGTEAFF. The CDR3 bases are TGTGCCAGCAGTCCCGGGACTGAAGCTTTCTTT.

V is TRBV25-1 and J is TRBJ1-2; D not resolved. The CDR3 extends over 13 amino acids. Germline-derived CDR1 and CDR2 are MGHDK and SYGVNS. Trimming left V 0 bases short and J 7 bases short, with 9 bases between. The DNA of the CDR3 is TGTGCCAGCAGTGAATATGGCGGGTTTGGCTACACCTTC. This codes for CASSEYGGFGYTF.

The rearrangement uses TRBV9 and TRBJ1-1; D gene unclear. CDR3 size: 14 residues. Trimming left V 4 bases short and J 4 bases short, with 14 bases between. The germline CDR1 and CDR2 sequences are SGDLS and YYNGEE. The CDR3 coding sequence is TGTGCCAGCAGCCACATTCCGGGGAGCACTGAAGCTTTCTTT. Its translation: CASSHIPGSTEAFF.

V and J are TRBV28 and TRBJ2-5; weak D call: TRBD1 (5 bases). Germline CDR1 and CDR2: MDHEN and SYDVKM. The CDR3 has 15 amino acids. Deletions cut 5 bases from V and 1 base from J, with 14 bases between. Here the CDR3 reads CASSLGPGRQETQYF. The CDR3 DNA is TGTGCCAGCAGTCTGGGCCCAGGGCGCCAAGAGACCCAGTACTTC.

The chain joins TRBV19 to TRBJ2-3; a weak D match, TRBD2 (6 bases). Germline CDR1 reads LNHDA; CDR2 reads SQIVND (reference sequence). CDR3 length: 14 amino acids. V was clipped by 2 bases and J by 1 base, with 7 bases between them. For the CDR3, the DNA is TGTGCCAGTAGTATAACGGGAGGCACAGATACGCAGTATTTT. Amino acids: CASSITGGTDTQYF.

The chain has TRBV5-4 and TRBJ2-1, with 9 bases that match TRBD2. Germline values: CDR1 SGHNT, CDR2 YYREEE (reference sequence). V was pared by 4 bases and J by 7 bases, with 3 bases of the junction left unmatched. CDR3 length: 13 residues. The CDR3 spells CASSETSGNEQFF. CDR3 nucleotides: TGTGCCAGCAGCGAGACTAGCGGTAATGAGCAGTTCTTC.

This rearrangement joins TRBV6-5 to TRBJ2-1; D uncertain. Germline V gives CDR1 MNHEY, CDR2 SVGAGI. The CDR3 has 13 amino acids. V lost 5 bases to trimming and J lost 2 bases, with 7 bases between them. CDR3: CASSPLAYNEQFF. DNA of the CDR3: TGTGCCAGCAGTCCCCTAGCCTACAATGAGCAGTTCTTC.